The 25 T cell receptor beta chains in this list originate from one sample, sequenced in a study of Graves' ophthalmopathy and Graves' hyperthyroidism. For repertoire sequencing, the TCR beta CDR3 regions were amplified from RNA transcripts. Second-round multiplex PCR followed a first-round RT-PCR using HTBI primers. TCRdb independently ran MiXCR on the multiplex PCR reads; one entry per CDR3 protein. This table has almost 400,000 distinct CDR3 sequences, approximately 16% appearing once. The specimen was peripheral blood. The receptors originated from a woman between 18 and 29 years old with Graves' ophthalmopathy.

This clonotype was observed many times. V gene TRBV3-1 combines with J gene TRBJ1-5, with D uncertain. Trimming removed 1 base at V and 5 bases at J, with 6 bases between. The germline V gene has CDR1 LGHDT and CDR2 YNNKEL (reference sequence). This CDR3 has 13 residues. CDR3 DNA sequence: TGTGCCAGCAGCCAAGGCGTAGATCAGCCCCAGCATTTT. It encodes CASSQGVDQPQHF.

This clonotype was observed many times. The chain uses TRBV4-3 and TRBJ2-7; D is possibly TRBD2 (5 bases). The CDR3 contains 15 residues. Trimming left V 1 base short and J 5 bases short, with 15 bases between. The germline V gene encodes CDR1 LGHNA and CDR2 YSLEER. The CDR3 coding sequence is TGCGCCAGCAGCCAAGTGAGGACGGCTAGCCACGAGCAGTACTTC. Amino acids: CASSQVRTASHEQYF.

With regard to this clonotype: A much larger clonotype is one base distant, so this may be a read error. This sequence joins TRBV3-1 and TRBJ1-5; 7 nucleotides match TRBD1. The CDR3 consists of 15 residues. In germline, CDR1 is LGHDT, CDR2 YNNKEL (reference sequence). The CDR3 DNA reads TGTGACAGCAGCCAAGATTTCGACAGGGCTCAGCCCCAGCATTTT. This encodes CDSSQDFDRAQPQHF.

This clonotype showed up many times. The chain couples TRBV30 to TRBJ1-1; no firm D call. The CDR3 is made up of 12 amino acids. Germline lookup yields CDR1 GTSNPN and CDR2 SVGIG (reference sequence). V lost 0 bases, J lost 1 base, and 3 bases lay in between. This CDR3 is CAWSVGNTEAFF. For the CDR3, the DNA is TGTGCCTGGAGTGTGGGGAACACTGAAGCTTTCTTT.

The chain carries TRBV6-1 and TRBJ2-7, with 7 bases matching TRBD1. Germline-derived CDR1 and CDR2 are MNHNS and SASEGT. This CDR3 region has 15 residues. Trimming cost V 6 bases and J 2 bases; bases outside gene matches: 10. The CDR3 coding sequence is TGTGCCAGCAGAGCCGGGACAGAGAAGCCCTACGAGCAGTACTTC. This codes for CASRAGTEKPYEQYF.

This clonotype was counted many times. The CDR3: CACLPQNTRTYEQYF. CDR3 nucleotides: TGTGCCTGTCTACCACAGAACACTAGGACCTACGAGCAGTACTTC. The chain combines TRBV30 with TRBJ2-7; D might be TRBD2 (5 bases). V gave up 6 bases and J gave up 2 bases, with 20 bases separating them. This CDR3 comprises 15 residues. The V gene's germline CDR1 is GTSNPN and CDR2 SVGIG (reference sequence).

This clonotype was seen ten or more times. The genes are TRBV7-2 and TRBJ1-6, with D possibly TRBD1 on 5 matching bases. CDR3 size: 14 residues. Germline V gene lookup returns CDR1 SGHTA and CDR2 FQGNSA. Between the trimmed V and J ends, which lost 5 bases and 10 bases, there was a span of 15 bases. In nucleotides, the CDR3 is TGTGCCAGCAGCCCCTTCAGGGCTCAATCACCCCTCCACTTT. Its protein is CASSPFRAQSPLHF.

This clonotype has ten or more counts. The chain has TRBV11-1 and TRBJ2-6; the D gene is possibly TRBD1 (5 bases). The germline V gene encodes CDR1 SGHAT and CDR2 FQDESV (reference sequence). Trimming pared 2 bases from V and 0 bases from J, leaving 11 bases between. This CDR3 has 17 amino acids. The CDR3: CASSLRGRGSGANVLTF. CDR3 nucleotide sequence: TGTGCCAGCAGCTTAAGGGGTAGGGGCTCTGGGGCCAACGTCCTGACTTTC.

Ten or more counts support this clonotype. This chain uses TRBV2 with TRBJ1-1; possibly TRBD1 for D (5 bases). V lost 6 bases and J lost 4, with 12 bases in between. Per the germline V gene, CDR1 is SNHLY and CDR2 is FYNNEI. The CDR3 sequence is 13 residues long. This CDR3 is CASRGGEGTEAFF. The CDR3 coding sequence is TGTGCCAGCAGGGGGGGGGAAGGCACTGAAGCTTTCTTT.

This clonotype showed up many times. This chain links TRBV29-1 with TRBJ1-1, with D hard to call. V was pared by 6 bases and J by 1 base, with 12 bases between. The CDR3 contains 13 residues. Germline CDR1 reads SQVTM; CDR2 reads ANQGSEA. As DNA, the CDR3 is TGCAGCGTCGCGGACGTGTCGAACACTGAAGCTTTCTTT. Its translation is CSVADVSNTEAFF. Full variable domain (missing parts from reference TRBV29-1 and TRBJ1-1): SAVISQKPSRDICQRGTSLTIQCQVDSQVTMMFWYRQQPGQSLTLIATANQGSEATYESGFVIDKFPISRPNLTFSTLTVSNMSPEDSSIYLCSVADVSNTEAFFGQGTRLTVV.

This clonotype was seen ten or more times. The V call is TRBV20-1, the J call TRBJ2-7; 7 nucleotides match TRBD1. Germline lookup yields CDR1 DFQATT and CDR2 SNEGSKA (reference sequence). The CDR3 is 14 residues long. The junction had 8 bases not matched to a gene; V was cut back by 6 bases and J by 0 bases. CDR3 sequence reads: CSAPPGTVSYEQYF. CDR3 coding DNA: TGCAGTGCGCCGCCCGGGACAGTCTCCTACGAGCAGTACTTC.

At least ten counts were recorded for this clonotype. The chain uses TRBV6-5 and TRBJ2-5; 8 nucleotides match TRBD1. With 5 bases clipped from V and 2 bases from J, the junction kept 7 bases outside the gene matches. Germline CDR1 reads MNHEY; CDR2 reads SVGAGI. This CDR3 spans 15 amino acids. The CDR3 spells CASSPTTGAQETQYF. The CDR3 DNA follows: TGTGCCAGCAGTCCTACGACAGGGGCGCAAGAGACCCAGTACTTC.

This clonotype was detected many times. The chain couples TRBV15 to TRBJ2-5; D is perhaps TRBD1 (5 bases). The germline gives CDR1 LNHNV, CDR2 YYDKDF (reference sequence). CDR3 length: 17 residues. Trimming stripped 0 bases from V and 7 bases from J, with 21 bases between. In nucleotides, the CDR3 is TGTGCCACCAGCAGAGATAAGGGGAACGGAGCTATTTGGACCCAGTACTTC. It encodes CATSRDKGNGAIWTQYF.

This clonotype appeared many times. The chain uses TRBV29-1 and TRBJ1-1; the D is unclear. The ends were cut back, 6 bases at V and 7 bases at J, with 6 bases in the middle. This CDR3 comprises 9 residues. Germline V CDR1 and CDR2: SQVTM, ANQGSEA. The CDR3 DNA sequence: TGCAGCGTCCCCGGTGAAGCTTTCTTT. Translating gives CSVPGEAFF. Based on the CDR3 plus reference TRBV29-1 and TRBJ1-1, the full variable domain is SAVISQKPSRDICQRGTSLTIQCQVDSQVTMMFWYRQQPGQSLTLIATANQGSEATYESGFVIDKFPISRPNLTFSTLTVSNMSPEDSSIYLCSVPGEAFFGQGTRLTVV.

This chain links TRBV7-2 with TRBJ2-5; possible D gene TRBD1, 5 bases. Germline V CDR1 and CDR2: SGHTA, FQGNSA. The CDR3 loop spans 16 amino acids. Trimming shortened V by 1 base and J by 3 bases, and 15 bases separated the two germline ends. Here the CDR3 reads CASSLVGRAREETQYF. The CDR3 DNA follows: TGTGCCAGCAGCTTAGTCGGCAGGGCCCGAGAAGAGACCCAGTACTTC.

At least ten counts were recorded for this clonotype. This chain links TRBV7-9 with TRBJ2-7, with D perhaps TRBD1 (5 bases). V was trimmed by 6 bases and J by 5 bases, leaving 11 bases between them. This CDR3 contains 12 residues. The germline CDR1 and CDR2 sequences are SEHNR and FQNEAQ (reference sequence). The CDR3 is CASRDPGNEQYF. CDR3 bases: TGTGCCAGCAGGGACCCAGGGAACGAGCAGTACTTC.

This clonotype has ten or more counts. The CDR3 DNA reads as TGTGCCAGCAGTCACGGCCCGACCCAGTACTTC. Its translation: CASSHGPTQYF. The chain employs TRBV6-2 or TRBV6-3 and TRBJ2-5, with D unclear. The CDR3 contains 11 residues. V lost 5 bases to trimming and J lost 7 bases, with 8 bases between them. Per the germline V gene, CDR1 is MNHEY and CDR2 is SVGEGT.

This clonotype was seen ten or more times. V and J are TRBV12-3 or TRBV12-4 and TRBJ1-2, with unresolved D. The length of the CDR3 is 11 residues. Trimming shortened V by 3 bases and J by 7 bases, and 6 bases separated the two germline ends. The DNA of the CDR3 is TGTGCCAGCAGTTTCTGGGCTGGCTACACCTTC. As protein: CASSFWAGYTF.

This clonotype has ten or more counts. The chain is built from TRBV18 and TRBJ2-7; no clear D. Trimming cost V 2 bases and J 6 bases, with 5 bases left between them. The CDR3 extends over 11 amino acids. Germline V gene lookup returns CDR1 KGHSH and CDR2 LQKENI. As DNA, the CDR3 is TGTGCCAGCTCACCAAAGGCCGAGCAGTACTTC. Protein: CASSPKAEQYF.

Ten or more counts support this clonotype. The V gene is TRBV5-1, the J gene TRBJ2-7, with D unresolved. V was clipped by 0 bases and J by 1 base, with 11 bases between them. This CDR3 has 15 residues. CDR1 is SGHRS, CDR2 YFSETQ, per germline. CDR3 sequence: CASSLGTPRSYEQYF. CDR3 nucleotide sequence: TGCGCCAGCAGCTTGGGTACCCCTCGGTCCTACGAGCAGTACTTC. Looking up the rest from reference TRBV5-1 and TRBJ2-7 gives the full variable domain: KAGVTQTPRYLIKTRGQQVTLSCSPISGHRSVSWYQQTPGQGLQFLFEYFSETQRNKGNFPGRFSGRQFSNSRSEMNVSTLELGDSALYLCASSLGTPRSYEQYFGPGTRLTVT.

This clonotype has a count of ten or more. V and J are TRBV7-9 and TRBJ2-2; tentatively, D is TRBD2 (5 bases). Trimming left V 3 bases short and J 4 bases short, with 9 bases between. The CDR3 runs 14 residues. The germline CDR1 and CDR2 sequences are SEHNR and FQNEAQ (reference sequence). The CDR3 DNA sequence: TGTGCCAGCAGCTTCACTGCGGGCACCGGGGAGCTGTTTTTT. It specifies CASSFTAGTGELFF.

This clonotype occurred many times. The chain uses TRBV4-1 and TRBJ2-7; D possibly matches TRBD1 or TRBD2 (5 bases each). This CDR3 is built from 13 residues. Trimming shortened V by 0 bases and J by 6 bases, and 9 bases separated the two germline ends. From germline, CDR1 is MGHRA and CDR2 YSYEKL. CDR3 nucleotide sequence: TGCGCCAGCAGCCAAGATGAGGGACGCGAGCAGTACTTC. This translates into CASSQDEGREQYF.

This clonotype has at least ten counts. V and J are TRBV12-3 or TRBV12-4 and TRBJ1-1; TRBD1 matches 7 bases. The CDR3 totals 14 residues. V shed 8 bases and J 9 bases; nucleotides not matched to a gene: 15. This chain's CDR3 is CASLTGVPVWKAFF. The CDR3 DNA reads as TGTGCCAGCTTAACAGGGGTCCCTGTATGGAAAGCTTTCTTT.

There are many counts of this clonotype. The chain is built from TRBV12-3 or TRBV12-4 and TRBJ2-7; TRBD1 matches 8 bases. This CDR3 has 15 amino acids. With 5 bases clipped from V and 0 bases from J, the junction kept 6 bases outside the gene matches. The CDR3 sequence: CASSQGTGGSYEQYF. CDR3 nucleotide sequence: TGTGCCAGCAGTCAGGGTACAGGGGGCTCCTACGAGCAGTACTTC.

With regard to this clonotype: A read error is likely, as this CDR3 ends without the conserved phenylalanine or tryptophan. The CDR3: CASSYANTGELFL. CDR3 nucleotide sequence: TGTGCCAGCAGTTACGCCAACACCGGGGAGCTGTTTTTG. The chain couples TRBV6-2 or TRBV6-3 to TRBJ2-2; D is undetermined. V was pared by 2 bases and J by 2 bases, with 3 bases between. Germline lookup yields CDR1 MNHEY and CDR2 SVGEGT. The CDR3 has 13 residues.